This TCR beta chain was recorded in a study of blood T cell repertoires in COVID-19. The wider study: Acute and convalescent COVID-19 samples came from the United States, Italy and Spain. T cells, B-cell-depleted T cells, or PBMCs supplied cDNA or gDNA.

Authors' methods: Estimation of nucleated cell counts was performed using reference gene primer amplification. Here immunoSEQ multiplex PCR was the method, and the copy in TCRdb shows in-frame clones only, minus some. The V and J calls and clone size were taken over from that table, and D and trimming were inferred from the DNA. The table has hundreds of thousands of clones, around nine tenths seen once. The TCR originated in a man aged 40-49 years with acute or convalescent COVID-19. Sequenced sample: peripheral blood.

The CDR3 sequence: CASSEVPGGDGYTF. The CDR3, as DNA: TGTGCCAGCAGTGAAGTCCCAGGGGGCGATGGCTACACCTTC. This rearrangement joins TRBV2 to TRBJ1-2, with 8 bases that match TRBD1. The V gene's germline CDR1 is SNHLY and CDR2 FYNNEI. J was trimmed by 6 bases and V by 1 base; bases with no gene match: 4. The CDR3 has 14 residues.